These 18 T cell receptor beta chains originate from one sample sequenced in a study of T cell changes during pregnancy in multiple sclerosis. The assay was immunoSEQ multiplex PCR, and TCRdb's table has in-frame clones only and misses some. The data show approximately 100,000 clones, around 93% seen once. The sequenced sample was peripheral blood, obtained in the third trimester of pregnancy. The receptors stem from a female donor with multiple sclerosis, enrolled in a pregnancy study.

The chain uses TRBV4-2 and TRBJ2-7, with 8 bases matching TRBD2. The CDR3 is made up of 19 amino acids. From germline, CDR1 is LGHNA and CDR2 YNFKEQ. After removal of 0 bases from V and 5 bases from J, the junction contained 18 bases not matched to a gene. This chain's CDR3 is CASSQDSPSGGGTLHEQYF. The CDR3 nucleotides are TGTGCCAGCAGCCAAGATTCCCCATCCGGGGGGGGGACACTACACGAGCAGTACTTC.

This chain uses TRBV5-4 with TRBJ1-1; D call uncertain. The CDR3 has 16 residues. Looked up from germline, CDR1 is SGHNT and CDR2 is YYREEE (reference sequence). The V gene lost 3 bases and the J gene lost 1 base, with 16 bases spanning the gap. In DNA, the CDR3 is TGTGCCAGCAGCTCTTTTAAACAGAGACCGAACACTGAAGCTTTCTTT. This sequence encodes CASSSFKQRPNTEAFF.

The chain carries TRBV27 and TRBJ2-1; D is unresolved. Trimming cost V 5 bases and J 0 bases, with 14 bases left between them. CDR1 and CDR2 from the germline V gene are MNHEY and SMNVEV (reference sequence). CDR3 size: 16 residues. As DNA, the CDR3 is TGTGCCAGCAGTCCCCGCACCACCAGCTCCTACAATGAGCAGTTCTTC. Its protein product is CASSPRTTSSYNEQFF.

The gene calls are TRBV4-2 and TRBJ2-1; 8 nucleotides agree with TRBD1. V dropped 1 base and J dropped 1; count of bases not matched to a gene: 3. This CDR3 is 16 amino acids long. The V gene's germline CDR1 is LGHNA and CDR2 YNFKEQ. The CDR3 here is CASSQVTGVSYNEQFF. CDR3 sequence (DNA): TGTGCCAGCAGCCAAGTGACAGGGGTGTCCTACAATGAGCAGTTCTTC.

The J gene is TRBJ2-5, the V gene TRBV7-2; D might be TRBD1 (7 bases). Germline assignment: CDR1 SGHTA and CDR2 FQGNSA. V lost 0 bases and J 4 bases, leaving 24 bases between the germline ends. The CDR3 extends over 19 amino acids. CDR3 in amino acids: CASSLAVPASRGARETQYF. For the CDR3, the DNA is TGTGCCAGCAGCTTAGCTGTCCCTGCGTCCAGGGGGGCGCGAGAGACCCAGTACTTC. Full variable domain (remainder filled in from reference TRBV7-2 and TRBJ2-5): GAGVSQSPSNKVTEKGKDVELRCDPISGHTALYWYRQSLGQGLEFLIYFQGNSAPDKSGLPSDRFSAERTGGSVSTLTIQRTQQEDSAVYLCASSLAVPASRGARETQYFGPGTRLLVL.

The chain joins TRBV20-1 to TRBJ2-1; no firm D call. This CDR3 region has 11 residues. The V gene lost 8 bases and the J gene lost 3 bases, with 8 bases spanning the gap. Germline V gene sequence: CDR1 DFQATT, CDR2 SNEGSKA (reference sequence). The CDR3 bases are TGCAGTTCCGCGGACTACAATGAGCAGTTCTTC. Protein: CSSADYNEQFF.

Here the CDR3 reads CSVSAIGLVGTDTQYF. The CDR3 DNA sequence: TGCAGCGTTTCTGCCATAGGACTAGTGGGCACAGATACGCAGTATTTT. The chain uses TRBV29-1 and TRBJ2-3; 7 nucleotides match TRBD2. The V gene's germline CDR1 is SQVTM and CDR2 ANQGSEA. The CDR3 runs to 16 residues. Trimming took 5 bases from V and 1 from J; bases not matched to a gene: 12.

The chain joins TRBV28 to TRBJ2-1, with 11 nucleotides matching TRBD2. This CDR3 is 16 amino acids long. Trimming at V came to 5 bases and at J to 6 bases, leaving 9 bases not matched to a gene. In germline, CDR1 is MDHEN, CDR2 SYDVKM. CDR3 coding DNA: TGTGCCAGCAGTCCCCATAGCGGGAGGGGTGGCAATGAGCAGTTCTTC. It codes for CASSPHSGRGGNEQFF.

V usage is TRBV25-1 and J usage is TRBJ2-3, with D perhaps matching TRBD1 (6 bases). CDR1 and CDR2 (germline): MGHDK, SYGVNS. The CDR3 runs to 15 residues. Trimming left V 2 bases short and J 1 base short, with 10 bases between. The DNA of the CDR3 is TGTGCCAGCAGTGAAATCAAGGGGGGCACAGATACGCAGTATTTT. Its protein product is CASSEIKGGTDTQYF.

The chain carries TRBV19 and TRBJ2-5, with 7 bases fitting TRBD2. CDR3 length: 17 residues. Trimming removed 3 bases from V and 3 bases from J; junction bases left unmatched: 13. From germline, CDR1 is LNHDA and CDR2 SQIVND (reference sequence). CDR3 coding DNA: TGTGCCAGTAGTATTGGGGATTGGCGGGAGCGGAAAGAGACCCAGTACTTC. Translating gives CASSIGDWRERKETQYF.

This chain's CDR3 is CASSQTGGGTEAFF. For the CDR3, the DNA is TGTGCCAGTAGTCAGACAGGGGGCGGGACTGAAGCTTTCTTT. This sequence joins TRBV19 and TRBJ1-1; 10 positions match TRBD1. Per the germline V gene, CDR1 is LNHDA and CDR2 is SQIVND (reference sequence). The CDR3 is made up of 14 amino acids. The J segment lost 5 bases and the V segment lost 5 bases, leaving 5 bases of the junction unmatched.

This chain links TRBV27 with TRBJ1-1, with a tentative D call TRBD1 (5 bases). Trimming cost V 6 bases and J 4 bases, with 15 bases left between them. Germline V gene sequence: CDR1 MNHEY, CDR2 SMNVEV (reference sequence). There are 14 residues in the CDR3. CDR3 loop: CASSYLDSLTEAFF. In DNA, the CDR3 is TGTGCCAGCAGCTACCTCGACAGCCTCACTGAAGCTTTCTTT.

This clone has just one count. The chain has TRBV2 and TRBJ2-7; TRBD1 agrees at 8 bases. V dropped 8 bases and J dropped 5; count of bases not matched to a gene: 5. Germline values: CDR1 SNHLY, CDR2 FYNNEI. The CDR3 spans 12 residues. DNA of the CDR3: TGTGCCAGCGGACAGGGAGATCACGAGCAGTACTTC. This encodes CASGQGDHEQYF. Full variable domain (outside the CDR3, taken from reference TRBV2 and TRBJ2-7): EPEVTQTPSHQVTQMGQEVILRCVPISNHLYFYWYRQILGQKVEFLVSFYNNEISEKSEIFDDQFSVERPDGSNFTLKIRSTKLEDSAMYFCASGQGDHEQYFGPGTRLTVT.

The chain links TRBV5-6 to TRBJ2-5; 7 bases are shared with TRBD2. CDR1 and CDR2 from the germline V gene are SGHDT and YYEEEE. J was trimmed by 2 bases and V by 1 base; bases with no gene match: 11. The CDR3 covers 17 residues. The CDR3 region is CASSLWGGPKGQETQYF. For the CDR3, the DNA is TGTGCCAGCAGCTTGTGGGGGGGACCAAAGGGGCAAGAGACCCAGTACTTC.

V is TRBV10-3 and J is TRBJ1-4, with 8 bases fitting TRBD1. After removal of 2 bases from V and 3 bases from J, the junction contained 2 bases not matched to a gene. Germline assignment: CDR1 ENHRY and CDR2 SYGVKD. The CDR3 is 15 amino acids. For the CDR3, the DNA is TGTGCCATCAGTGAGAGGGGACAGGCTAATGAAAAACTGTTTTTT. This sequence encodes CAISERGQANEKLFF.

This chain links TRBV7-8 with TRBJ2-1, with 13 bases lining up with TRBD2. Germline V gene sequence: CDR1 SGHVS, CDR2 FQNEAQ. The V segment lost 1 base and the J segment 0 bases; nucleotides outside the gene matches: 9. The CDR3 runs 20 residues. The CDR3 nucleotides are TGTGCCAGCAGCTTAGAGCGGACTAGCGGGAGTCGTTTCTCCTACAATGAGCAGTTCTTC. Its protein is CASSLERTSGSRFSYNEQFF.

The count of this clone is one. This chain uses TRBV7-7 with TRBJ1-5, with D tentatively TRBD1 (5 bases). This CDR3 region has 15 residues. Germline CDR1 SSHAT, CDR2 FNYEAQ (reference sequence). The CDR3 DNA reads as TGTGCTAGCGGGGGACTGAACAATAGCAATCAGCCCCAGCATTTT. Its protein product is CASGGLNNSNQPQHF.

The gene calls are TRBV6-1 and TRBJ1-2; tentatively, D is TRBD1 (5 bases). Germline lookup yields CDR1 MNHNS and CDR2 SASEGT. The CDR3 has 14 residues. V was cut by 4 bases and J by 7 bases, with 16 bases left in between. CDR3 coding DNA: TGTGCCAGCAGTGGGGGCGGAGGGAGGACTGGCTACACCTTC. Residues: CASSGGGGRTGYTF.